The next 26 T cell receptor beta chains were all read from a single sample in a study of blood T cell repertoires in COVID-19. The repertoire was sequenced with immunoSEQ multiplex PCR; TCRdb's copy has only in-frame clones and lacks some. The table shows around 64,000 clones, with roughly 85% occurring only once. The sample consisted of peripheral blood. Every receptor here comes from a man aged 25 to 40 with acute or convalescent COVID-19.

The J gene is TRBJ1-1, the V gene TRBV5-5; TRBD1 matches at 8 bases. This CDR3 has 14 residues. Germline V gene sequence: CDR1 SGHKS, CDR2 YYEKEE (reference sequence). V gave up 3 bases and J gave up 4 bases; unmatched junction bases: 5. CDR3 DNA sequence: TGTGCCAGCAGCTCACAGGGGGTAGTCACTGAAGCTTTCTTT. Translated, it gives CASSSQGVVTEAFF.

This chain uses TRBV30 with TRBJ1-4; 9 nucleotides match TRBD1. From germline, CDR1 is GTSNPN and CDR2 SVGIG (reference sequence). V was pared by 1 base and J by 0 bases, with 15 bases of the junction left unmatched. This CDR3 spans 20 amino acids. The CDR3 region is CAWSAKFGQGTAATNEKLFF. The CDR3 coding sequence is TGTGCCTGGAGTGCCAAATTCGGACAGGGGACCGCCGCAACTAATGAAAAACTGTTTTTT.

The V gene is TRBV2, the J gene TRBJ1-1, with D possibly being TRBD1 (5 bases). The CDR3 loop spans 13 amino acids. Germline assignment: CDR1 SNHLY and CDR2 FYNNEI. V lost 4 bases and J 6 bases, leaving 12 bases between the germline ends. CDR3 sequence reads: CASSVQAVAEAFF. CDR3 nucleotide sequence: TGTGCCAGCAGTGTACAGGCAGTGGCTGAAGCTTTCTTT.

This chain uses TRBV3-1 (or the pseudogene TRBV3-2) with TRBJ1-2; D call uncertain. CDR3 size: 12 residues. Between the trimmed V and J ends, which lost 1 base and 8 bases, there was a span of 8 bases. CDR1 is LGHDT and CDR2 is YNNKEL in the germline V gene (reference sequence). In DNA, the CDR3 is TGTGCCAGCAGCCAAGCCGGAGGCGGCTACACCTTC. This sequence encodes CASSQAGGGYTF.

Note on this clone: The sample carries other DNA sequences with the same CDR3. The chain recombines TRBV3-1 (or the pseudogene TRBV3-2) with TRBJ1-2; 8 bases map to TRBD1. Germline loops: CDR1 LGHDT, CDR2 YNNKEL (reference sequence). J gave up 5 bases and V 4 bases, and 3 bases lay outside the gene matches. The CDR3 spans 13 residues. The CDR3 sequence: CASSLRQGYGYTF. DNA of the CDR3: TGTGCCAGCAGCCTCCGACAGGGGTATGGCTACACCTTC.

This clone was recorded only once. This chain uses TRBV10-1 with TRBJ2-3, with 7 bases identical to TRBD2. CDR1 and CDR2 (germline): WNHNN, SYGVQD (reference sequence). This CDR3 has 14 amino acids. The ends lost 4 bases at V and 0 bases at J; junction bases unmatched: 1. CDR3 amino acids: CASSGLASTDTQYF. Written as DNA, the CDR3 is TGCGCCAGCAGTGGACTAGCTAGCACAGATACGCAGTATTTT.

This sequence joins TRBV6-1 and TRBJ1-3; 8 bases agree with TRBD1. The CDR3 is 14 residues long. Trimming took 3 bases from V and 4 from J; bases not matched to a gene: 2. CDR1 MNHNS and CDR2 SASEGT come from the germline V gene. The CDR3 sequence is CASSDRGLGNTIYF. CDR3 bases: TGTGCCAGCAGTGACAGGGGGCTAGGAAACACCATATATTTT.

The DNA for the CDR3 is TGCAGCGTTGTGGCAGGGGATGGCTACACCTTC. This gives the protein CSVVAGDGYTF. V is TRBV29-1 and J is TRBJ1-2; weak D call: TRBD1 (6 bases). The germline V gene encodes CDR1 SQVTM and CDR2 ANQGSEA. V was pared by 4 bases and J by 6 bases, with 9 bases between. This CDR3 spans 11 amino acids.

This chain connects TRBV7-2 to TRBJ2-1, with D perhaps TRBD1 (5 bases). CDR3 size: 15 residues. Trimming removed 1 base at V and 2 bases at J, with 9 bases between. The V gene's germline CDR1 is SGHTA and CDR2 FQGNSA. The CDR3 spells CASSLDRRTYNEQFF. DNA for the CDR3: TGTGCCAGCAGCTTAGACAGGCGGACCTACAATGAGCAGTTCTTC.

The rearrangement uses TRBV12-5 and TRBJ1-1; TRBD1 might be the D (5 bases). Germline CDR1 reads LGHNT; CDR2 reads FRNRAP. This CDR3 comprises 14 residues. V was pared by 5 bases and J by 5 bases, with 15 bases between. The CDR3 spells CASGPPGRATEAFF. The CDR3 nucleotides read TGTGCTAGTGGTCCACCCGGCAGGGCTACTGAAGCTTTCTTT.

In its sample, this clone was seen once. This rearrangement joins TRBV6-5 to TRBJ1-5, with TRBD1 identical over 9 bases. The germline gives CDR1 MNHEY, CDR2 SVGAGI. The CDR3 spans 15 residues. V shed 6 bases and J 3 bases; nucleotides not matched to a gene: 6. Here the CDR3 reads CASRAGTGNNQPQHF. The CDR3 DNA reads as TGTGCCAGCAGAGCCGGGACAGGGAACAATCAGCCCCAGCATTTT.

In this sample, this clone turned up once. V and J are TRBV7-8 and TRBJ2-7; 13 bases fit TRBD2. The CDR3 totals 16 residues. Looked up from germline, CDR1 is SGHVS and CDR2 is FQNEAQ. The trim removed 3 bases at V and 0 bases at J, leaving 2 bases unmatched. The CDR3: CASSFGLAGVSYEQYF. In DNA form, the CDR3 reads TGTGCCAGCAGCTTCGGACTAGCGGGAGTCTCCTACGAGCAGTACTTC.

The chain recombines TRBV18 with TRBJ2-7; no firm D call. This CDR3 region has 15 residues. The germline V and J ends were trimmed by 2 bases and 2 bases, with 13 bases remaining between them. CDR1 is KGHSH, CDR2 LQKENI, per germline. As DNA, the CDR3 is TGTGCCAGCTCACCATTAGAGGTAGCAACCTACGAGCAGTACGTC. Protein product: CASSPLEVATYEQYV.

The J gene is TRBJ1-1, the V gene TRBV13; 7 nucleotides match TRBD1. The J segment lost 4 bases and the V segment lost 5 bases, leaving 7 bases of the junction unmatched. The CDR3 is made up of 14 amino acids. Germline CDR1 reads PRHDT; CDR2 reads FYEKMQ (reference sequence). This CDR3 is CASSLGTVSTEAFF. CDR3 DNA sequence: TGTGCCAGCAGCCTTGGGACAGTCAGCACTGAAGCTTTCTTT.

This chain uses TRBV19 with TRBJ2-4; tentative D call: TRBD2 (5 bases). Germline CDR1 is LNHDA and CDR2 is SQIVND (reference sequence). The CDR3 is made up of 16 amino acids. Between the trimmed V and J ends, which lost 5 bases and 7 bases, there was a span of 21 bases. The CDR3 loop is CASSPERTGRENIQYF. The DNA of the CDR3 is TGTGCCAGTAGTCCAGAAAGGACGGGGAGAGAGAACATTCAGTACTTC.

The chain combines TRBV20-1 with TRBJ1-1, with 8 bases identical to TRBD1. V lost 7 bases and J lost 5; bases outside the gene matches: 3. This CDR3 region has 11 residues. The germline gives CDR1 DFQATT, CDR2 SNEGSKA (reference sequence). The CDR3 protein is CSVRGQTEAFF. CDR3 DNA: TGCAGTGTCAGGGGGCAGACTGAAGCTTTCTTT.

On this clone: Within the sample, other DNA sequences also encode this same CDR3. The genes are TRBV3-1 (or the pseudogene TRBV3-2) and TRBJ1-2; 9 nucleotides agree with TRBD1. This CDR3 contains 12 residues. Trimming removed 6 bases from V and 8 bases from J; junction bases left unmatched: 4. Per the germline V gene, CDR1 is LGHDT and CDR2 is YNNKEL (reference sequence). The CDR3 here is CASSQGQGGYTF. In nucleotides, the CDR3 is TGTGCCAGCAGTCAGGGACAGGGCGGCTACACCTTC.

The CDR3: CSVASGGLGETQYF. CDR3 nucleotides: TGCAGCGTTGCGTCGGGAGGGCTTGGGGAGACCCAGTACTTC. The chain uses TRBV29-1 and TRBJ2-5; TRBD2 matches at 8 bases. Germline loops: CDR1 SQVTM, CDR2 ANQGSEA. The CDR3 runs to 14 residues. V gave up 4 bases and J gave up 5 bases; unmatched junction bases: 9.

The chain links TRBV29-1 to TRBJ1-1; 8 nucleotides line up with TRBD1. The germline V gene encodes CDR1 SQVTM and CDR2 ANQGSEA. The CDR3 spans 15 residues. The ends lost 5 bases at V and 0 bases at J; junction bases unmatched: 8. In nucleotides, the CDR3 is TGCAGCGTTCAGACAGGGGTCAGAATGAACACTGAAGCTTTCTTT. Its protein product is CSVQTGVRMNTEAFF.

This clone was detected once. This chain connects TRBV30 to TRBJ2-5; 8 bases map to TRBD2. The V gene's germline CDR1 is GTSNPN and CDR2 SVGIG (reference sequence). The CDR3 consists of 16 residues. V gave up 0 bases and J gave up 5 bases; unmatched junction bases: 11. The CDR3 loop is CAWSVKSGSVEETQYF. CDR3 in DNA: TGTGCCTGGAGTGTTAAGAGCGGGAGTGTCGAGGAGACCCAGTACTTC.

V gene TRBV6-5 combines with J gene TRBJ2-1; the match to TRBD2 covers 9 bases. Per the germline V gene, CDR1 is MNHEY and CDR2 is SVGAGI. The CDR3 has 14 amino acids. V lost 4 bases, J lost 5 bases, and 3 bases stayed unmatched. The CDR3 here is CASSWLAGNNEQFF. The CDR3 DNA is TGTGCCAGCAGTTGGCTAGCGGGAAACAATGAGCAGTTCTTC.

CDR3 bases: TGTGCCAGCAGCTTAGGGGCAGGGGGCTACGAGCAGTACGTC. Amino acid sequence: CASSLGAGGYEQYV. This chain joins TRBV11-2 and TRBJ2-7, with 7 nucleotides matching TRBD1. Germline trimming cut 1 base from V and 3 bases from J; bases unmatched to any gene: 3. Per the germline V gene, CDR1 is SGHAT and CDR2 is FQNNGV. The CDR3 extends over 14 amino acids.

CDR3 in amino acids: CAWSDIGTGSYYGYTF. The CDR3 DNA reads TGTGCCTGGAGTGACATAGGGACAGGGTCATACTATGGCTACACCTTC. The chain couples TRBV30 to TRBJ1-2, with 9 nucleotides matching TRBD1. The germline V gene has CDR1 GTSNPN and CDR2 SVGIG (reference sequence). Trimming cost V 1 base and J 3 bases; bases outside gene matches: 9. The CDR3 has 16 residues.

The chain is built from TRBV14 and TRBJ1-6, with no clear D. CDR1 SGHDN and CDR2 FVKESK come from the germline V gene. V gave up 0 bases and J gave up 7 bases, with 10 bases separating them. The CDR3 length is 15 residues. The CDR3 DNA follows: TGTGCCAGCAGCCAAGATATATTTTTGAATTCACCCCTCCACTTT. Its translation: CASSQDIFLNSPLHF.

This clone was seen a handful of times. CDR3 region: CASRPGTRNTEAFF. CDR3 sequence (DNA): TGTGCCAGCAGACCCGGGACAAGGAACACTGAAGCTTTCTTT. The rearrangement joins TRBV7-9 to TRBJ1-1; D is perhaps TRBD1 (6 bases). The CDR3 loop spans 14 amino acids. Germline loops: CDR1 SEHNR, CDR2 FQNEAQ (reference sequence). With 6 bases removed from V and 1 base from J, the gap between germline ends came to 12 bases.

The V and J genes are TRBV27 and TRBJ2-7, with D perhaps TRBD1 (6 bases). Per germline, CDR1 MNHEY and CDR2 SMNVEV (reference sequence). There are 13 residues in the CDR3. The V and J ends lost 7 bases and 3 bases respectively, with 13 bases between them. Here the CDR3 DNA reads TGTGCCAGCAATCCAGGGGATGGCTACGAGCAGTACTTC. This codes for CASNPGDGYEQYF.